This TCR beta chain was profiled in a study of CD8 T cells in Susac syndrome. Study details: When their blood was taken, the Susac syndrome patients had either not yet had any therapy, were taking corticosteroids, or were taking intravenous immunoglobulin alone. Regarding the study as a whole: Susac syndrome CD8+ repertoires were clonally expanded, most strongly in CD8+ TEMRA cells.

Random-hexamer reverse transcription was applied to roughly 0.5 to 1 ug RNA. One entry per CDR3 protein, called by TCRdb with MiXCR from the immunoSEQ multiplex PCR reads. There are 120,000 or so distinct CDR3 sequences in the sample; 90% to 95% occur only once, and around 0.28% lies in the top ten. Patients with Susac syndrome met the recently defined diagnostic criteria for definite or probable disease. Bulk CD8+ and CD4+ cells came from magnetic negative isolation; CD8+ TEMRA by FACS. Between the trimmed V and J ends, which lost 3 bases and 3 bases, there was a span of 10 bases. The V gene's germline CDR1 is KGHDR and CDR2 SFDVKD. The CDR3 is 15 amino acids. Concerning this clonotype: Its specificity is not known.

The clonotype was recovered from a human donor with Susac syndrome. The chain employs TRBV24-1 and TRBJ2-2; D call uncertain. The sample taken for sequencing was CD8+ T cells from PBMCs. The CDR3 bases are TGTGCCACCAGTGATAACGAACTGGACACCGGGGAGCTGTTTTTT. This sequence encodes CATSDNELDTGELFF.